This T cell receptor (beta chain) was profiled in a study of shared clonotypes between healthy human individuals. Regarding the study as a whole: Between a few donors, naive CD4 clonotypes were shared at a level of about 5%. Sample collection involved blood only; tissue repertoires are likely different.

Libraries were prepared by immunoSEQ multiplex PCR; TCRdb keeps only in-frame clonotypes and omits some of them. The sample has roughly 1.4 million clones, approximately 98.5% seen once. Concerning this clone: Its target is not known.

Trimming removed 3 bases from V and 5 bases from J, with 14 bases in between. CDR3 size: 14 residues. The V gene's germline CDR1 is KGHSH and CDR2 LQKENI. In the CD4+ fraction, cells were divided into CD45RA+ naive and CD45RA-negative memory subsets. The sequence came from a man aged 25 to 45 in good health. Material: naive CD4+ T cells sorted from blood. Subset in this sample: CD45RA+ positively selected. This chain connects TRBV18 to TRBJ2-7, with a tentative D call TRBD1 (6 bases). This chain's CDR3 is CASSPRQGSNEQYF. The DNA of the CDR3 is TGTGCCAGCTCACCGAGGCAGGGGTCCAACGAGCAGTACTTC.